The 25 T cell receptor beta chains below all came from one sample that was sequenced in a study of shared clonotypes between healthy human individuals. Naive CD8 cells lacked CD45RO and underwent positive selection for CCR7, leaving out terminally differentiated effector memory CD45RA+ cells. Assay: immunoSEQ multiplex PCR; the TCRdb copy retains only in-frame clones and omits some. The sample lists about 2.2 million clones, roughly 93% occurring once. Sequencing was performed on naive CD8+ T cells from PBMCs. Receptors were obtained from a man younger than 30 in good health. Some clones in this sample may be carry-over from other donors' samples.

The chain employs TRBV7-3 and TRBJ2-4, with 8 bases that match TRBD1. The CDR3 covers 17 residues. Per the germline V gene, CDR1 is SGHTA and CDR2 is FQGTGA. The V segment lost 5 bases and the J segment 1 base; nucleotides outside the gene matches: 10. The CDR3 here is CASSVRAGGKAKNIQYF. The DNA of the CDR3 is TGTGCCAGCAGCGTTAGGGCAGGGGGCAAGGCCAAAAACATTCAGTACTTC.

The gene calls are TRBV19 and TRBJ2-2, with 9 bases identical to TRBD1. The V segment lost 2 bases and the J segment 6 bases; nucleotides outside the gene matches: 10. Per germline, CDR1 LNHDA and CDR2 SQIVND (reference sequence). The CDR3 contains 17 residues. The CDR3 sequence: CASSIPWDREEPGELFF. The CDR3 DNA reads TGTGCCAGTAGTATACCGTGGGACAGGGAGGAGCCCGGGGAGCTGTTTTTT.

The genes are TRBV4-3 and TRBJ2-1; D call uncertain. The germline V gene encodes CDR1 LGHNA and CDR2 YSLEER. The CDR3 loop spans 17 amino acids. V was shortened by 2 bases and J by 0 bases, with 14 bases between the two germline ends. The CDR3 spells CASSQYIDRYSYNEQFF. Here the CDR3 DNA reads TGCGCCAGCAGCCAATATATAGACCGTTACTCCTACAATGAGCAGTTCTTC.

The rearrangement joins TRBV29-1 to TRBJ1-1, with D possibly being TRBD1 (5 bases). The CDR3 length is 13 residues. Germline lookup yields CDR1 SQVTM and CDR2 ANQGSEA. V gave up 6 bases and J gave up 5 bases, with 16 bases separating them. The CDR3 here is CSVAEGLGTEAFF. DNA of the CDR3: TGCAGCGTCGCCGAGGGGTTAGGGACTGAAGCTTTCTTT.

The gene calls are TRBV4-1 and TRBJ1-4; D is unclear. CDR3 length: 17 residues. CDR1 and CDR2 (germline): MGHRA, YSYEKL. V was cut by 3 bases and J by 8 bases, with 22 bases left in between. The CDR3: CASSQGSDRTISEKLFF. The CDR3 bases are TGCGCCAGCAGCCAGGGTAGCGATCGGACCATCTCCGAAAAACTGTTTTTT.

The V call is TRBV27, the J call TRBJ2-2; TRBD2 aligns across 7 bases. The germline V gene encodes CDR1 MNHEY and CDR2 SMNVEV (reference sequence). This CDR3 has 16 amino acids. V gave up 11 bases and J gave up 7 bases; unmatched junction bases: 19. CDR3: CAQLLRGLPFGGELFF. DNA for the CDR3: TGTGCCCAGCTCCTTAGGGGACTACCATTTGGCGGGGAGCTGTTTTTT.

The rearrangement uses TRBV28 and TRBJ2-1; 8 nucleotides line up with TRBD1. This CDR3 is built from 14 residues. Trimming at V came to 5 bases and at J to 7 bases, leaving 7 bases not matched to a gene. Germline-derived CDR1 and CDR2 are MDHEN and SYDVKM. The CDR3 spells CASSLDRGTNEQFF. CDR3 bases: TGTGCCAGCAGTCTTGACAGGGGAACTAATGAGCAGTTCTTC.

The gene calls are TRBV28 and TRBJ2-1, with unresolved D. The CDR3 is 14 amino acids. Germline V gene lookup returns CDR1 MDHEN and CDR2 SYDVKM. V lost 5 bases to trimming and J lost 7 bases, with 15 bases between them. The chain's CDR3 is CASSLVLLGNEQFF. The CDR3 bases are TGTGCCAGCAGTCTCGTTTTACTGGGGAATGAGCAGTTCTTC.

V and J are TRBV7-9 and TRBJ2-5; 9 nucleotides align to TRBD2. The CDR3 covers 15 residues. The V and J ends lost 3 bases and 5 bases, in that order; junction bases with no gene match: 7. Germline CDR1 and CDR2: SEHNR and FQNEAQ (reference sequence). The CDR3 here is CASSFISGRDETQYF. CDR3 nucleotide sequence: TGTGCCAGCAGCTTCATTAGCGGGAGAGACGAGACCCAGTACTTC.

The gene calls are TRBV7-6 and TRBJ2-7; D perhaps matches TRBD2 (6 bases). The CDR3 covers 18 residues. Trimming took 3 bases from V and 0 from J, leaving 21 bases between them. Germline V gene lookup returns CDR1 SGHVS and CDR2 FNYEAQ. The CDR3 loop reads CASSFTPPGLGSSYEQYF. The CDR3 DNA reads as TGTGCCAGCAGCTTTACACCTCCGGGACTTGGGAGCTCCTACGAGCAGTACTTC.

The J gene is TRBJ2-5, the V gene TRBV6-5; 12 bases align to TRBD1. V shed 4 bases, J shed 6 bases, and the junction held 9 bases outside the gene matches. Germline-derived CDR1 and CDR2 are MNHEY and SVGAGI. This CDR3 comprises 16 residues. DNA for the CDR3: TGTGCCAGCAGTTTGTGGGGGACAGGGGGCGGAAAGACCCAGTACTTC. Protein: CASSLWGTGGGKTQYF.

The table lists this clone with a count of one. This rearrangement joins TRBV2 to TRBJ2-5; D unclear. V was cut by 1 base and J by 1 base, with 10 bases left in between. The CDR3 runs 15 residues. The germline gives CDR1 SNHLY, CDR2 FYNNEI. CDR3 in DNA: TGTGCCAGCAGTGAAGGACGGAGACCCCAAGAGACCCAGTACTTC. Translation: CASSEGRRPQETQYF. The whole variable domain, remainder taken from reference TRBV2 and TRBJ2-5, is EPEVTQTPSHQVTQMGQEVILRCVPISNHLYFYWYRQILGQKVEFLVSFYNNEISEKSEIFDDQFSVERPDGSNFTLKIRSTKLEDSAMYFCASSEGRRPQETQYFGPGTRLLVL.

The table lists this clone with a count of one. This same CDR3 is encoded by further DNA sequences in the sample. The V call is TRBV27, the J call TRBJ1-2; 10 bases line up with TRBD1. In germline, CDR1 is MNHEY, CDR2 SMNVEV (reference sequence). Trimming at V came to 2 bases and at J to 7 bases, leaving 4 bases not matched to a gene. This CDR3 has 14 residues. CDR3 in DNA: TGTGCCAGCAGTTTAAGACAGGGGGCAGGTGGCTACACCTTC. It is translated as CASSLRQGAGGYTF.

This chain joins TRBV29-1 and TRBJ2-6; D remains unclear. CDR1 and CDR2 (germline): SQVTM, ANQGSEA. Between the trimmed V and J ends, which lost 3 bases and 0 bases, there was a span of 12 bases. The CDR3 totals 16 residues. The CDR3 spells CSVEFFTSSGANVLTF. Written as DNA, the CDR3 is TGCAGCGTTGAGTTCTTTACGAGCTCTGGGGCCAACGTCCTGACTTTC. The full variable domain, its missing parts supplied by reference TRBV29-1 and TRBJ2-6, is SAVISQKPSRDICQRGTSLTIQCQVDSQVTMMFWYRQQPGQSLTLIATANQGSEATYESGFVIDKFPISRPNLTFSTLTVSNMSPEDSSIYLCSVEFFTSSGANVLTFGAGSRLTVL.

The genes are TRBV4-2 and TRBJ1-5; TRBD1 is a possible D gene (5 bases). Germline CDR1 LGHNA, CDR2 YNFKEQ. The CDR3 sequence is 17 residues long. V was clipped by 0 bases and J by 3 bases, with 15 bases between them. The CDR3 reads CASSQDQPGSYNQPQHF. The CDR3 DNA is TGTGCCAGCAGCCAAGATCAGCCAGGGTCGTACAATCAGCCCCAGCATTTT.

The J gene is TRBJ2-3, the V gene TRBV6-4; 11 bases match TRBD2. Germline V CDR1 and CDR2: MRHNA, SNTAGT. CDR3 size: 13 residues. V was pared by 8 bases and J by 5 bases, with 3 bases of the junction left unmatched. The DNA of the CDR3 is TGTGCCAGCTCAGGACTAGCGGGAGATACGCAGTATTTT. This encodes CASSGLAGDTQYF.

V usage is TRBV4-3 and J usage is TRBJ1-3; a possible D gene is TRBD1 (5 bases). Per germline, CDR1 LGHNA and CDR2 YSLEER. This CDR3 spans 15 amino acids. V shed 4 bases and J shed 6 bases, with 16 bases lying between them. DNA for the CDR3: TGCGCCAGCAGCCCCCGGGACGGAGGGGAAAACACCATATATTTT. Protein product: CASSPRDGGENTIYF.

The CDR3 sequence is CASSIDLGDRPYEQYF. CDR3 sequence (DNA): TGTGCCAGTAGTATAGATCTTGGGGACCGACCCTACGAGCAGTACTTC. The rearrangement uses TRBV19 and TRBJ2-7, with D perhaps being TRBD1 or TRBD2 (5 bases each). Trimming pared 0 bases from V and 2 bases from J, leaving 14 bases between. Germline CDR1 is LNHDA and CDR2 is SQIVND (reference sequence). The CDR3 is 16 amino acids.

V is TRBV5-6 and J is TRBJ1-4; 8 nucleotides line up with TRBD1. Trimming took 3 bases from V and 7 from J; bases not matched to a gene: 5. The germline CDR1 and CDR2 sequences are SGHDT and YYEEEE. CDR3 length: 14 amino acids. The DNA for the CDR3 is TGTGCCAGCAGCTACCAGGGGGCTGGTGAAAAACTGTTTTTT. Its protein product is CASSYQGAGEKLFF.

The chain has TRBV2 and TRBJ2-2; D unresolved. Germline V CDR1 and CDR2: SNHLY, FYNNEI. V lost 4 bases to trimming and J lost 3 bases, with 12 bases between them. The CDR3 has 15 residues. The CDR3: CASSGDGRDTGELFF. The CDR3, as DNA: TGTGCCAGCAGTGGAGACGGAAGGGACACCGGGGAGCTGTTTTTT. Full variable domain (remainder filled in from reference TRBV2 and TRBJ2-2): EPEVTQTPSHQVTQMGQEVILRCVPISNHLYFYWYRQILGQKVEFLVSFYNNEISEKSEIFDDQFSVERPDGSNFTLKIRSTKLEDSAMYFCASSGDGRDTGELFFGEGSRLTVL.

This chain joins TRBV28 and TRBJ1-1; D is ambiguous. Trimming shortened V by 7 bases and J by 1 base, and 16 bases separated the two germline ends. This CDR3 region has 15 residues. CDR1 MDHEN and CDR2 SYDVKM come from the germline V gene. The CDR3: CASTHLRLGNTEAFF. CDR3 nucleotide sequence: TGTGCCAGCACCCACTTGAGGCTCGGGAACACTGAAGCTTTCTTT.

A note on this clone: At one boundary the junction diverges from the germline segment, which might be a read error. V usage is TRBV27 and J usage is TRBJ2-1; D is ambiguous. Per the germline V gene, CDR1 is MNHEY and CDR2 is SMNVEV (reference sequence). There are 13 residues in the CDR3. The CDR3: CGSRSEAYNEQFF. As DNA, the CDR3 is TGCGGTTCGCGGTCAGAGGCCTACAATGAGCAGTTCTTC.

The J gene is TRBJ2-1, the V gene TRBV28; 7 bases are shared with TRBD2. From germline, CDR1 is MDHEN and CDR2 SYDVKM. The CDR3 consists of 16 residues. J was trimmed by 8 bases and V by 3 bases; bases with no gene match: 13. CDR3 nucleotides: TGTGCCAGCAGTTTCGGTTACGGGACTACAAGGTATGAGCAGTTCTTC. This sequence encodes CASSFGYGTTRYEQFF.

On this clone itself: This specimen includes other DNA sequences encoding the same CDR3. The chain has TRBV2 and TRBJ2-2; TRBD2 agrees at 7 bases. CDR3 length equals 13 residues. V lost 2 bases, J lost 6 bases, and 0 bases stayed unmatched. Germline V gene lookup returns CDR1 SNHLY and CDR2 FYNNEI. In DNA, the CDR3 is TGTGCCAGCAGTGAACGGGGGGCCGGGGAGCTGTTTTTT. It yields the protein CASSERGAGELFF.

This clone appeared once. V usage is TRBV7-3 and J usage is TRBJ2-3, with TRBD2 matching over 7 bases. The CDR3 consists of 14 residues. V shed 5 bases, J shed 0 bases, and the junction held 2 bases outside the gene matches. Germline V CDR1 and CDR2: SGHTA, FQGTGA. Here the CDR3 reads CASSSGASTDTQYF. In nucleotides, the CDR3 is TGTGCCAGCAGCAGCGGGGCTAGCACAGATACGCAGTATTTT.